This T cell receptor beta chain comes out of a study of human T cells and chemical hapten exposure. Looking at the study overall: While the approximately 24-week study was under way, patients received diphenylcyclopropenone on the scalp every week. Slight differences in pooled library volume were the main source of varying TCR yields across samples.

This clonotype has just a few counts. Time point noted: patch test 2, 6 weeks after DPC sensitization. Described treatment: therapeutic diphenylcyclopropenone sensitization with weekly scalp DPC. Non-pregnant alopecia patients aged 18 to 70, suitable for DPC therapy. The CDR3 covers 15 residues. CDR1 is KGHSH, CDR2 LQKENI, per germline. Trimming cost V 5 bases and J 0 bases; bases outside gene matches: 5. In the original analysis: Individual samples carried between about 20,000 and 700,000 TCRs, with 95,638 as the median. MiXCR, run by TCRdb on the RACE reads, gives a single entry per CDR3 protein. The V and J calls come from TCRdb's annotation, not from the publication. The table records about 110,000 distinct CDR3 sequences, about a tenth of them present only once.

Specimen: whole blood, collected in connection with sensitization to the hapten diphenylcyclopropenone (DPC). The sequence derives from a woman between 40 and 55 years old with alopecia areata. Some clones in this sample may be carry-over from other donors' samples. V is TRBV18 and J is TRBJ1-2, with 8 bases fitting TRBD1. CDR3 DNA: TGTGCCAGCTCATCGGGACAGGTCCCTAACTATGGCTACACCTTC. This sequence encodes CASSSGQVPNYGYTF.